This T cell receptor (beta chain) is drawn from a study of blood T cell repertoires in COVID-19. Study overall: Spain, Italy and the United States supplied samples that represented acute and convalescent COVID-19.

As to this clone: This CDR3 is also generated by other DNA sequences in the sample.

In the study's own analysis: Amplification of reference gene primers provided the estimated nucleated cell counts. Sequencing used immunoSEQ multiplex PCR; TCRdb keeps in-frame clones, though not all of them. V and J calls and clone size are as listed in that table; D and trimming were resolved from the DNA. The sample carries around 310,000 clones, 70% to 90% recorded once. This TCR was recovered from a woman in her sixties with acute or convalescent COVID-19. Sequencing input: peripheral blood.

This chain's CDR3 is CASSVGQGNTEAFF. The CDR3 DNA follows: TGTGCCAGCAGCGTCGGCCAGGGGAACACTGAAGCTTTCTTT. The rearrangement uses TRBV9 and TRBJ1-1, with D possibly TRBD1 on 5 matching bases. Trimming cost V 2 bases and J 1 base, with 9 bases left between them. Germline lookup yields CDR1 SGDLS and CDR2 YYNGEE. CDR3 length: 14 amino acids.